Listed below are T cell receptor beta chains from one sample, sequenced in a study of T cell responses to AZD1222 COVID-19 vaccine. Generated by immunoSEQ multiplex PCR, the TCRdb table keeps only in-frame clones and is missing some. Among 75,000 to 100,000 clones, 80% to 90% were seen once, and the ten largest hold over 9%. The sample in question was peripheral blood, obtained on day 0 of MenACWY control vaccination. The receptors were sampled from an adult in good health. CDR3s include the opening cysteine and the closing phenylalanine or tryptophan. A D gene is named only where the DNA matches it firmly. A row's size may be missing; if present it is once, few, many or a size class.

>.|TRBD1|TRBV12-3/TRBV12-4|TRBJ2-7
CASRTTGDYEQYF
TGTGCCAGCAGAACAACAGGGGACTACGAGCAGTACTTC
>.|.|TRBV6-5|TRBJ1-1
CASSYSISRGTEAFF
TGTGCCAGCAGTTACTCGATTTCGCGGGGGACTGAAGCTTTCTTT
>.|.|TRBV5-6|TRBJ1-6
CASSFSGSSYNSPLHF
TGTGCCAGCAGCTTTTCAGGGAGCTCCTATAATTCACCCCTCCACTTT
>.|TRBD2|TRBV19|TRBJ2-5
CASSTGLDTETQYF
TGTGCCAGTAGTACGGGACTAGATACGGAGACCCAGTACTTC
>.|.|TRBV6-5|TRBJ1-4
CASSPYGSGTKFF
TGTGCCAGCAGTCCCTACGGTTCCGGGACGAAGTTTTTT
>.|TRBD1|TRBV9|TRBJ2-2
CASSTGQGHGAGELFF
TGTGCCAGCAGCACCGGACAGGGGCATGGCGCCGGGGAGCTGTTTTTT
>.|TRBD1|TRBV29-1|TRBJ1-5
CSVGQGVSQPQHF
TGCAGCGTTGGACAGGGGGTAAGTCAGCCCCAGCATTTT
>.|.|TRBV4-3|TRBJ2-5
CASSQDLAVGYRETQYF
TGCGCCAGCAGCCAAGATCTTGCCGTGGGGTACCGGGAGACCCAGTACTTC
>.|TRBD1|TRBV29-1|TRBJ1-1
CSGNRDRYTEAFF
TGCAGCGGGAACAGGGACAGGTACACTGAAGCTTTCTTT
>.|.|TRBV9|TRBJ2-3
CASSVGNSPTDTQYF
TGTGCCAGCAGCGTAGGGAATAGTCCCACAGATACGCAGTATTTT
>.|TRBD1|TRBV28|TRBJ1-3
CASSSGGVRGNTIYF
TGTGCCAGCAGCTCAGGGGGAGTAAGAGGAAACACCATATATTTT
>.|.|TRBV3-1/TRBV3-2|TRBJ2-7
CASSHGESEQYF
TGTGCCAGCAGCCATGGAGAGAGCGAGCAGTACTTC
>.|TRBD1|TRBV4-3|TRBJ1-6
CASSQAWGQGAIMTPLHF
TGCGCCAGCAGCCAGGCTTGGGGACAGGGGGCCATCATGACACCCCTCCACTTT
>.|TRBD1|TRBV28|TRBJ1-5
CASSLTGAPSQPQHF
TGTGCCAGCTCTCTTACAGGGGCGCCGAGTCAGCCCCAGCATTTT
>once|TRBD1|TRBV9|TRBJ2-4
CASSPDRVGAKNIQYF
TGTGCCAGCAGCCCAGACAGGGTAGGGGCCAAAAACATTCAGTACTTC
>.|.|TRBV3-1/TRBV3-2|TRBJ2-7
CASSQFGPYEQYF
TGTGCCAGCAGCCAATTCGGGCCCTACGAGCAGTACTTC
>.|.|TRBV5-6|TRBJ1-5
CASSLGGNSNQPQHF
TGTGCCAGCAGCTTGGGCGGTAATAGCAATCAGCCCCAGCATTTT
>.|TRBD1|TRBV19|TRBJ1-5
CASSNSGGAGNQPQHF
TGTGCCAGTAGTAATTCAGGGGGCGCGGGCAATCAGCCCCAGCATTTT
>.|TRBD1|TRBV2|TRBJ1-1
CASRLRQGRWTEAFF
TGTGCCAGCAGATTAAGACAGGGGCGCTGGACTGAAGCTTTCTTT
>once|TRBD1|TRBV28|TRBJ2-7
CASSSSGQGDEQYF
TGTGCCAGCAGTTCCTCCGGACAGGGAGATGAGCAGTACTTC
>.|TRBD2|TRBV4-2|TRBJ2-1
CASSQVVAGYEQFF
TGTGCCAGCAGCCAAGTAGTAGCGGGGTATGAGCAGTTCTTC
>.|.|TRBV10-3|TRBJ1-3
CATSHPSSGNTIYF
TGTGCCACGTCCCACCCTTCCTCTGGAAACACCATATATTTT